The 28 T cell receptor beta chains presented below share a single source sample, sequenced in a study of blood T cell repertoires in COVID-19. Assay: immunoSEQ multiplex PCR; the TCRdb copy retains only in-frame clones and omits some. The profile shows some 280,000 clones, around four fifths of them singletons. The material sequenced was peripheral blood. These receptors came from a woman between 45 and 65 years old with active or convalescent COVID-19.

This clone was seen a few times. The rearrangement links TRBV5-4 to TRBJ1-2; TRBD1 matches 8 bases. The trim removed 2 bases at V and 8 bases at J, leaving 14 bases unmatched. Germline CDR1 reads SGHNT; CDR2 reads YYREEE (reference sequence). This CDR3 spans 16 amino acids. The CDR3 sequence: CASSFPPSRGLAGYTF. The CDR3 DNA reads TGTGCCAGCAGCTTCCCCCCATCCAGGGGGCTGGCAGGCTACACCTTC.

The V call is TRBV28, the J call TRBJ1-4, with 9 bases identical to TRBD1. With 2 bases clipped from V and 8 bases from J, the junction kept 12 bases outside the gene matches. CDR3 length: 17 amino acids. Germline CDR1 MDHEN, CDR2 SYDVKM. This CDR3 is CASSLPQGPGQGEKLFF. The CDR3 DNA reads as TGTGCCAGCAGTTTACCACAAGGACCGGGACAGGGAGAAAAACTGTTTTTT.

This rearrangement joins TRBV24-1 to TRBJ2-3; 11 bases line up with TRBD1. The CDR3 length is 17 residues. Germline values: CDR1 KGHDR, CDR2 SFDVKD. The V and J ends lost 4 bases and 4 bases, in that order; junction bases with no gene match: 9. The CDR3 bases are TGTGCCACCAGTGAAGCCGGGACAGGGGGTTTCGCAGATACGCAGTATTTT. Translating gives CATSEAGTGGFADTQYF.

This clone was counted a few times. The chain joins TRBV9 to TRBJ2-1, with a weak D call TRBD2 (6 bases). Trimming pared 0 bases from V and 7 bases from J, leaving 14 bases between. From germline, CDR1 is SGDLS and CDR2 YYNGEE. The CDR3 length is 15 residues. The CDR3 loop is CASSVVGLERNEQFF. DNA of the CDR3: TGTGCCAGCAGCGTAGTGGGACTTGAGAGGAATGAGCAGTTCTTC.

This chain uses TRBV19 with TRBJ1-2, with TRBD1 as a possible D gene (5 bases). In germline, CDR1 is LNHDA, CDR2 SQIVND (reference sequence). This CDR3 is built from 16 residues. Trimming cost V 4 bases and J 5 bases, with 20 bases left between them. CDR3 sequence reads: CASSTLAGRAIYGYTF. The CDR3 DNA follows: TGTGCCAGTAGTACCCTTGCAGGGCGCGCAATATATGGCTACACCTTC.

This clone was detected only once. The rearrangement links TRBV18 to TRBJ1-4, with D maybe TRBD1 (5 bases). The CDR3 covers 15 residues. Germline V gene lookup returns CDR1 KGHSH and CDR2 LQKENI. The V end was cut by 4 bases, the J end by 0 bases, with 9 bases between. CDR3 coding DNA: TGTGCCAGCTCACAGGGGATTGCAACTAATGAAAAACTGTTTTTT. Its protein product is CASSQGIATNEKLFF.

The chain joins TRBV4-2 to TRBJ2-3; 10 bases agree with TRBD2. The germline gives CDR1 LGHNA, CDR2 YNFKEQ. V shed 0 bases and J 2 bases; nucleotides not matched to a gene: 5. CDR3 size: 17 residues. The CDR3 is CASSQDGAGGVTDTQYF. The CDR3 nucleotides are TGTGCCAGCAGCCAAGATGGAGCGGGAGGGGTCACAGATACGCAGTATTTT.

This clone was counted once. This sequence joins TRBV6-6 and TRBJ1-2; D perhaps matches TRBD1 (5 bases). This CDR3 is built from 16 residues. V was cut by 6 bases and J by 6 bases, with 23 bases left in between. The germline CDR1 and CDR2 sequences are MNHNY and SVGAGI (reference sequence). The CDR3 DNA reads TGTGCCAGCAGGTCCGACCTGAAGGGGAGGGTAGATGGCTACACCTTC. Translated, it gives CASRSDLKGRVDGYTF.

The chain carries TRBV18 and TRBJ1-1, with 7 nucleotides matching TRBD1. This CDR3 is built from 16 residues. Germline CDR1 and CDR2: KGHSH and LQKENI. J was trimmed by 3 bases and V by 4 bases; bases with no gene match: 11. The CDR3 region has the DNA TGTGCCAGCTCACTGCGACAGGGAGAGGGTCACACTGAAGCTTTCTTT. This sequence encodes CASSLRQGEGHTEAFF.

This clone was picked up one time. The chain links TRBV7-2 to TRBJ2-5; possible D gene TRBD2, 5 bases. Trimming pared 1 base from V and 2 bases from J, leaving 8 bases between. From germline, CDR1 is SGHTA and CDR2 FQGNSA. The CDR3 runs to 14 residues. The CDR3 here is CASSLVTGQETQYF. CDR3 nucleotides: TGTGCCAGCAGCTTAGTCACGGGACAAGAGACCCAGTACTTC.

This rearrangement joins TRBV28 to TRBJ2-1; 11 bases match TRBD1. The CDR3 consists of 19 residues. The J segment lost 3 bases and the V segment lost 7 bases, leaving 17 bases of the junction unmatched. Germline lookup yields CDR1 MDHEN and CDR2 SYDVKM. CDR3: CASTKPSPGQGAYYNEQFF. Written as DNA, the CDR3 is TGTGCCAGCACCAAACCCTCCCCCGGACAGGGGGCCTACTACAATGAGCAGTTCTTC.

The V call is TRBV7-2, the J call TRBJ2-1; 10 nucleotides align to TRBD2. J lost 3 bases, V lost 5 bases, and 7 bases had no gene match. The CDR3 totals 16 residues. Per germline, CDR1 SGHTA and CDR2 FQGNSA. This chain's CDR3 is CASSRPSGSSYNEQFF. In DNA, the CDR3 is TGTGCCAGCAGCCGCCCTAGCGGGAGTAGCTACAATGAGCAGTTCTTC.

For the CDR3, the DNA is TGCGCCAGCAGCCAATCCCACAGCCTAGCGGGAGAGCAGTACTTC. As protein: CASSQSHSLAGEQYF. The genes are TRBV4-1 and TRBJ2-7, with 9 positions matching TRBD2. The V and J ends lost 2 bases and 7 bases, in that order; junction bases with no gene match: 9. CDR1 and CDR2 (germline): MGHRA, YSYEKL. This CDR3 has 15 residues.

The chain has TRBV15 and TRBJ1-4, with D tentatively TRBD1 (5 bases). The CDR3 has 16 residues. V was clipped by 4 bases and J by 0 bases, with 12 bases between them. CDR1 and CDR2 (germline): LNHNV, YYDKDF (reference sequence). CDR3 protein: CATSTHRSATNEKLFF. The CDR3 DNA follows: TGTGCCACCAGCACACACAGGTCTGCAACTAATGAAAAACTGTTTTTT.

About this clone itself: The junction does not match germline at one end; this may be a read error. The rearrangement links TRBV5-6 to TRBJ1-1; D is perhaps TRBD1 (5 bases). The CDR3 spans 15 residues. CDR1 and CDR2 (germline): SGHDT, YYEEEE. As DNA, the CDR3 is TGTGCCAGCAGATTGGGTGGGGCCTTCCGTACTGAAGCTTTCTTT. This gives the protein CASRLGGAFRTEAFF.

This clone has just one count. This sequence joins TRBV24-1 and TRBJ1-2; 9 bases align to TRBD1. The length of the CDR3 is 15 residues. The ends lost 4 bases at V and 8 bases at J; junction bases unmatched: 10. The germline gives CDR1 KGHDR, CDR2 SFDVKD. The CDR3 DNA reads as TGTGCCACCAGTGACAACACAGGGGGCGCATACGGCTACACCTTC. Amino acids: CATSDNTGGAYGYTF.

The gene calls are TRBV19 and TRBJ2-2; 10 bases are shared with TRBD2. The CDR3 consists of 17 residues. Trimming cost V 9 bases and J 4 bases; bases outside gene matches: 14. The V gene's germline CDR1 is LNHDA and CDR2 SQIVND (reference sequence). The CDR3 protein is CASGTVAGGFGTGELFF. Here the CDR3 DNA reads TGTGCCAGCGGGACCGTAGCGGGAGGTTTTGGCACCGGGGAGCTGTTTTTT.

The rearrangement joins TRBV9 to TRBJ1-2, with 8 bases that match TRBD1. The trim removed 1 base at V and 7 bases at J, leaving 6 bases unmatched. Germline CDR1 reads SGDLS; CDR2 reads YYNGEE. The CDR3 is made up of 14 amino acids. Here the CDR3 reads CASSVSGGGAGYTF. Here the CDR3 DNA reads TGTGCCAGCAGCGTATCAGGGGGCGGGGCTGGCTACACCTTC.

This clone came up once. V usage is TRBV30 and J usage is TRBJ2-3, with 8 bases that match TRBD2. Germline CDR1 and CDR2: GTSNPN and SVGIG (reference sequence). The CDR3 runs 15 residues. V lost 0 bases, J lost 5 bases, and 7 bases stayed unmatched. The CDR3 region is CAWSVGTSGLDTQYF. Here the CDR3 DNA reads TGTGCCTGGAGTGTTGGGACTAGTGGGTTAGATACGCAGTATTTT.

The J gene is TRBJ2-5, the V gene TRBV5-6, with D possibly matching TRBD2 (5 bases). V lost 0 bases and J 5 bases, leaving 17 bases between the germline ends. Germline V gene data show CDR1 as SGHDT and CDR2 as YYEEEE. The CDR3 is 16 residues long. This CDR3 is CASSLVRGRRAETQYF. In nucleotides, the CDR3 is TGTGCCAGCAGCTTGGTGAGAGGGAGACGAGCCGAGACCCAGTACTTC.

The chain carries TRBV19 and TRBJ2-5; D perhaps matches TRBD1 (5 bases). The CDR3 is made up of 15 amino acids. V was shortened by 2 bases and J by 2 bases, with 12 bases between the two germline ends. Germline CDR1 is LNHDA and CDR2 is SQIVND (reference sequence). This CDR3 is CASSIIGQRQETQYF. The CDR3 region has the DNA TGTGCCAGTAGTATAATAGGACAACGTCAAGAGACCCAGTACTTC.

The chain recombines TRBV5-6 with TRBJ2-7; possibly TRBD2 for D (5 bases). The CDR3 runs to 15 residues. The germline V gene has CDR1 SGHDT and CDR2 YYEEEE. V was clipped by 0 bases and J by 2 bases, with 12 bases between them. CDR3 loop: CASSLGPGSPYEQYF. Written as DNA, the CDR3 is TGTGCCAGCAGCTTGGGCCCGGGATCCCCCTACGAGCAGTACTTC.

V usage is TRBV5-1 and J usage is TRBJ2-7; D is unresolved. The CDR3 runs 14 residues. Germline CDR1 is SGHRS and CDR2 is YFSETQ. V lost 4 bases and J lost 10, with 21 bases in between. CDR3 in DNA: TGCGCCAGCAGCGAACGTGGTGAGGTGAGCGAACAGTACTTC. This translates into CASSERGEVSEQYF.

V gene TRBV6-5 combines with J gene TRBJ1-2; 8 bases align to TRBD1. Germline V gene sequence: CDR1 MNHEY, CDR2 SVGAGI. J lost 2 bases, V lost 1 base, and 6 bases had no gene match. CDR3 length: 16 amino acids. The CDR3 sequence: CASSYLRTGSNYGYTF. The CDR3 coding sequence is TGTGCCAGCAGTTACTTGCGGACAGGGTCAAACTATGGCTACACCTTC.

The chain is built from TRBV5-6 and TRBJ1-2, with TRBD1 matching 7 bases. The length of the CDR3 is 17 residues. J gave up 2 bases and V 4 bases, and 14 bases lay outside the gene matches. Germline-derived CDR1 and CDR2 are SGHDT and YYEEEE. This chain's CDR3 is CASSLRSQGGINYGYTF. In DNA form, the CDR3 reads TGTGCCAGCAGCCTTAGGTCCCAGGGGGGAATCAACTATGGCTACACCTTC. Full variable domain (missing parts from reference TRBV5-6 and TRBJ1-2): DAGVTQSPTHLIKTRGQQVTLRCSPKSGHDTVSWYQQALGQGPQFIFQYYEEEERQRGNFPDRFSGHQFPNYSSELNVNALLLGDSALYLCASSLRSQGGINYGYTFGSGTRLTVV.

The J gene is TRBJ1-1, the V gene TRBV6-5, with a weak D call TRBD1 (5 bases). V lost 2 bases, J lost 11 bases, and 12 bases lay in between. Germline V gene data show CDR1 as MNHEY and CDR2 as SVGAGI. CDR3 length: 12 residues. CDR3 region: CASSYGGGTAFF. For the CDR3, the DNA is TGTGCCAGCAGTTACGGGGGGGGAACGGCTTTCTTT.

CDR3 coding DNA: TGTGCCAGTACCTCGACCCAACTAGCGGGGCTTTACAATGAGCAGTTCTTC. This gives the protein CASTSTQLAGLYNEQFF. The chain carries TRBV19 and TRBJ2-1, with 10 bases lining up with TRBD2. V was pared by 7 bases and J by 4 bases, with 13 bases of the junction left unmatched. Germline lookup yields CDR1 LNHDA and CDR2 SQIVND (reference sequence). This CDR3 comprises 17 residues.

The chain couples TRBV19 to TRBJ2-7; possibly TRBD2 for D (5 bases). Germline CDR1 and CDR2: LNHDA and SQIVND (reference sequence). V was trimmed by 3 bases and J by 4 bases, leaving 10 bases between them. This CDR3 contains 13 residues. The CDR3, as DNA: TGTGCCAGTAGTATGGGCGAGGGTTACGAGCAGTACTTC. Translated: CASSMGEGYEQYF.